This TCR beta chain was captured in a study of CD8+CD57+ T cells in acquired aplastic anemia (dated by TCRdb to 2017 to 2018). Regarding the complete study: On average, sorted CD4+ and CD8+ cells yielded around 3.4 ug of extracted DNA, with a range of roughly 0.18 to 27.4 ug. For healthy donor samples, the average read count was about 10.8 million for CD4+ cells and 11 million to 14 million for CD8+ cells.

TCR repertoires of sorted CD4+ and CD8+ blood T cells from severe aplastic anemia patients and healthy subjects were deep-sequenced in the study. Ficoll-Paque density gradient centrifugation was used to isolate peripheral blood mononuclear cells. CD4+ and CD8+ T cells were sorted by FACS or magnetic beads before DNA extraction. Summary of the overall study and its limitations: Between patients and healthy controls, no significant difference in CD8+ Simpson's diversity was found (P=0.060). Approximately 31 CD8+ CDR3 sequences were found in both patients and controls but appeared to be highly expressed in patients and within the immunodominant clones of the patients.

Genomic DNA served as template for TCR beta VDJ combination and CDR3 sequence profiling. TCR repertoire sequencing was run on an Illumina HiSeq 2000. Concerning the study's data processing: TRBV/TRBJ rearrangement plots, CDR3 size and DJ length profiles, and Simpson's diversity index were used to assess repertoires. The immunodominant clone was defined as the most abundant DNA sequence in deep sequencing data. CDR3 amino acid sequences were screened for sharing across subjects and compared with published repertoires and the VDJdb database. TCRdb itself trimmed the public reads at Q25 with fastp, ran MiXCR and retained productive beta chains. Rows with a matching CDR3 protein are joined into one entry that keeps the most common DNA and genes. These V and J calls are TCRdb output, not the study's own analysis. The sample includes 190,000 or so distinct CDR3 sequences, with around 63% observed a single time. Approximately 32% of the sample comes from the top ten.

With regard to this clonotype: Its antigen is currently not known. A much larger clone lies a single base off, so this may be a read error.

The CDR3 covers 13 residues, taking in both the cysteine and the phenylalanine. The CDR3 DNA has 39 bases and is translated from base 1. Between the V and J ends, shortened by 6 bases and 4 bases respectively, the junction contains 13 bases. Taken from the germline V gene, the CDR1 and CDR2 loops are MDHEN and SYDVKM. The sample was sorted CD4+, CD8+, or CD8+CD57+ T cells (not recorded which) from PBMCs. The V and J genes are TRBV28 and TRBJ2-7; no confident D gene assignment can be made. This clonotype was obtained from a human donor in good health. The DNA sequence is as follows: TGTGCCAGCAGGCCCCTTGACACTTACGAGCAGTACTTC. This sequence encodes CASRPLDTYEQYF. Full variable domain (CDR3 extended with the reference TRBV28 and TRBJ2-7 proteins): DVKVTQSSRYLVKRTGEKVFLECVQDMDHENMFWYRQDPGLGLRLIYFSYDVKMKEKGDIPEGYSVSREKKERFSLILESASTNQTSMYLCASRPLDTYEQYFGPGTRLTVT.